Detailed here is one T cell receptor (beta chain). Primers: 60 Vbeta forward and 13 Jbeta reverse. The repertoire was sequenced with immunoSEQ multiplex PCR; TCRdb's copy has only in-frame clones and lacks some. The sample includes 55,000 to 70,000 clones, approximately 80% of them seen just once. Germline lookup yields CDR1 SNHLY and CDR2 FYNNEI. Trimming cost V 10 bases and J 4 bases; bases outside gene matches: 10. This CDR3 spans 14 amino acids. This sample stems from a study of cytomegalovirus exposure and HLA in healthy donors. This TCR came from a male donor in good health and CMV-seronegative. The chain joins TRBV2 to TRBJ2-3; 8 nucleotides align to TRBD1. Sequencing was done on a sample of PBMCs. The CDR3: CATKETTGADTQYF. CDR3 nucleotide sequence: TGTGCCACCAAAGAGACGACAGGGGCAGATACGCAGTATTTT. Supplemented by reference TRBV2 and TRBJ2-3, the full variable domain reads EPEVTQTPSHQVTQMGQEVILRCVPISNHLYFYWYRQILGQKVEFLVSFYNNEISEKSEIFDDQFSVERPDGSNFTLKIRSTKLEDSAMYFCATKETTGADTQYFGPGTRLTVL.